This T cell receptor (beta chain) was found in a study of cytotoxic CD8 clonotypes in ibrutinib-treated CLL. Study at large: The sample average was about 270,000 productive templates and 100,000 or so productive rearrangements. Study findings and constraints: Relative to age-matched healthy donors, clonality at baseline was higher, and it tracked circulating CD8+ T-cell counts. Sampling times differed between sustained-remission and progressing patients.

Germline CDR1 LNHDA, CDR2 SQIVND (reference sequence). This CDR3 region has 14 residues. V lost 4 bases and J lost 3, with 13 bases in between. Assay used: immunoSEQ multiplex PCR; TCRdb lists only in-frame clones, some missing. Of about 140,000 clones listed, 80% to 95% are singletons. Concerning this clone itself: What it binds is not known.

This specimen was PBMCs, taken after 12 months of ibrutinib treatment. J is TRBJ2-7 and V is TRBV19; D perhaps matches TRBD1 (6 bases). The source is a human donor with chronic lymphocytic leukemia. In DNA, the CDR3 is TGTGCCAGTAGTAGGGTCGGGACAATCTACGAGCAGTACTTC. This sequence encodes CASSRVGTIYEQYF.